This T cell receptor (beta chain) was identified in a study of shared clonotypes between healthy human individuals. Looking at the study overall: CD4 naive and CD4 memory each took three plates per donor, while CD8 naive took two and CD8 memory one. Overall study findings and caveats: Across subsets, estimated richness was generally greater for naive than for memory populations. Clonotypes which were not shared had lower generation probabilities than clonotypes that all four donors shared.

This CDR3 is 15 amino acids long. With 7 bases removed from V and 2 bases from J, the gap between germline ends came to 15 bases. Germline V gives CDR1 SNHLY, CDR2 FYNNEI. A note on this clone: Its antigen is not known.

For every subset, genomic DNA was evenly distributed across several immunoSEQ plates. Method: immunoSEQ multiplex PCR; TCRdb's copy keeps in-frame clones and lacks some. The sample lists some 2.4 million clones; roughly 93% were seen once. The chain couples TRBV2 to TRBJ2-1; D unclear. This TCR came from a man aged 18 to 35 in good health. Some clones in this sample may be carry-over from other donors' samples. The specimen was naive CD4+ T cells from PBMCs. Subset: CD45RA+ positively selected. The CDR3 region is CASTLREVPYNEQFF. The DNA of the CDR3 is TGTGCCAGCACCCTCCGTGAGGTCCCCTACAATGAGCAGTTCTTC.